This TCR beta chain was recovered during a study of graft-versus-host responses after intestinal transplantation. The table came from immunoSEQ multiplex PCR; TCRdb's copy has only in-frame clones and leaves some out. The table shows about 120,000 clones, with around 95% occurring only once. With regard to this clone: Its antigen remains unidentified.

CDR1 and CDR2 (germline): SEHNR, FQNEAQ (reference sequence). The CDR3 length is 17 residues. The V segment lost 3 bases and the J segment 1 base; nucleotides outside the gene matches: 10. Sample: unstimulated CD8+ T cells sorted from spleen or lymph node cells, taken before intestinal transplant. This clonotype originated in a human donor who received an intestinal transplant. J is TRBJ1-1 and V is TRBV7-9, with 8 bases aligning to TRBD1. CDR3 coding DNA: TGTGCCAGCAGCTTGGGGGACAGGTATAAGCCGAACACTGAAGCTTTCTTT. Its translation: CASSLGDRYKPNTEAFF.